A single sample gave rise to the 7 T cell receptor beta chains below, sequenced in a study of Ad26.COV2.S vaccination and SARS-CoV-2 variants (dated by TCRdb to the early 2020s). Taken with the paper, the label for time point translates to: individuals recovered from natural SARS-CoV-2 infection. The method was the immunoSEQ multiplex PCR assay. Not all clones reach the TCRdb copy of this immuneACCESS table, which keeps in-frame sequences only. Checked studies attribute under half of the gap to unresolved V genes and leave the rest unexplained. Counted in this sample were about 94,000 clones; roughly 84% of them appeared once. The ten most abundant clones make up about 15% of the sample. The specimen comprised peripheral blood, sampled after recovery from COVID-19. All receptors derive from a human donor who had recovered from COVID-19.

The sample holds one count of this clone. V gene TRBV5-6 combines with J gene TRBJ2-2; the match to TRBD2 covers 7 bases. With V trimmed by 4 bases and J by 0 bases, 6 bases remained unmatched. CDR1 is SGHDT and CDR2 is YYEEEE in the germline V gene. This CDR3 contains 16 residues. The CDR3 DNA is TGTGCCAGCAGCGTACGGGGGGTCGCGAACACCGGGGAGCTGTTTTTT. Residues: CASSVRGVANTGELFF.

This chain joins TRBV7-6 and TRBJ2-5, with 9 bases matching TRBD2. The ends lost 5 bases at V and 5 bases at J; junction bases unmatched: 12. This CDR3 has 16 residues. Germline V gene data show CDR1 as SGHVS and CDR2 as FNYEAQ. CDR3 DNA: TGTGCCAGCAGCCCACTAGCGGGCCCCCGGGGGGAGACCCAGTACTTC. Amino acid sequence: CASSPLAGPRGETQYF.

The chain is built from TRBV7-9 and TRBJ2-7; D ambiguous. The V end was cut by 1 base, the J end by 5 bases, with 3 bases between. The CDR3 consists of 11 residues. Germline V gene lookup returns CDR1 SEHNR and CDR2 FQNEAQ (reference sequence). The CDR3 DNA sequence: TGTGCCAGCAGCTTAGATCACGAGCAGTACTTC. This translates into CASSLDHEQYF.

V and J are TRBV5-1 and TRBJ2-1; D is uncertain. This CDR3 has 15 amino acids. V lost 0 bases and J 4 bases, leaving 11 bases between the germline ends. Germline-derived CDR1 and CDR2 are SGHRS and YFSETQ. Written as DNA, the CDR3 is TGCGCCAGCAGCTTGGAGATTTTAGCTTACAATGAGCAGTTCTTC. As protein: CASSLEILAYNEQFF.

The V call is TRBV5-1, the J call TRBJ2-7, with a possible D match to TRBD1 (6 bases). V lost 0 bases, J lost 6 bases, and 7 bases lay in between. This CDR3 is 12 amino acids long. Germline-derived CDR1 and CDR2 are SGHRS and YFSETQ. CDR3 in amino acids: CASSLDRAEQYF. The CDR3 DNA reads as TGCGCCAGCAGCTTGGACAGGGCCGAGCAGTACTTC. Based on the CDR3 plus reference TRBV5-1 and TRBJ2-7, the full variable domain is KAGVTQTPRYLIKTRGQQVTLSCSPISGHRSVSWYQQTPGQGLQFLFEYFSETQRNKGNFPGRFSGRQFSNSRSEMNVSTLELGDSALYLCASSLDRAEQYFGPGTRLTVT.

This chain connects TRBV28 to TRBJ2-5; D is tentatively TRBD1 or TRBD2 (6 bases each). Trimming removed 6 bases at V and 0 bases at J, with 11 bases between. The germline V gene has CDR1 MDHEN and CDR2 SYDVKM. This CDR3 has 14 residues. DNA for the CDR3: TGTGCCAGCAGGGGGGGCGGGTACCAAGAGACCCAGTACTTC. Encoded protein: CASRGGGYQETQYF. The whole variable domain, filled in from reference TRBV28 and TRBJ2-5, reads DVKVTQSSRYLVKRTGEKVFLECVQDMDHENMFWYRQDPGLGLRLIYFSYDVKMKEKGDIPEGYSVSREKKERFSLILESASTNQTSMYLCASRGGGYQETQYFGPGTRLLVL.

This chain uses TRBV7-2 with TRBJ1-2; the match to TRBD1 covers 11 bases. Unmatched junction bases numbered 3, after V lost 4 bases and J lost 2 bases. The CDR3 runs to 15 residues. CDR1 is SGHTA and CDR2 is FQGNSA in the germline V gene. CDR3: CASSSRTGGNYGYTF. CDR3 coding DNA: TGTGCCAGCAGCTCAAGGACAGGGGGCAACTATGGCTACACCTTC.